This T cell receptor beta chain was sequenced in a study of blood T cell repertoires in COVID-19. About the study: Samples of COVID-19 (acute and convalescent) were obtained from the United States, Italy and Spain.

Authors' data handling: Estimation of nucleated cell counts relied on the amplification of reference gene primers. Using immunoSEQ multiplex PCR, the repertoire was profiled, and TCRdb retains in-frame clones only, with some absent. That table gives V, J and clone size, and the DNA gave D and trimming. Among 150,000 or so clones listed, about 80% were seen once. The germline CDR1 and CDR2 sequences are LGHDT and YNNKEL (reference sequence). The trim removed 0 bases at V and 2 bases at J, leaving 5 bases unmatched. The CDR3 length is 16 residues. This chain joins TRBV3-1 (or the pseudogene TRBV3-2) and TRBJ2-7; 9 bases are shared with TRBD2. The origin of this receptor is a woman between 55 and 75 years old with acute or convalescent COVID-19. Sequencing used peripheral blood. In DNA, the CDR3 is TGTGCCAGCAGCCAAGAGGGACTAGCTATTGCCTACGAGCAGTACTTC. Translating it yields CASSQEGLAIAYEQYF.